The entry below gives a single T cell receptor beta chain sequence along with its context. Its matching antigen is unknown. The sample belongs to a study of T cell responses to AZD1222 COVID-19 vaccine. Study results and limitations: Spike was spanned by vaccine-associated CD4 TCRs, with dominance at 160-218 and 743-854.

TCRdb's table, derived via immunoSEQ multiplex PCR, lists solely in-frame clones and lacks some. This table holds more than 110,000 clones, approximately 94% found once. The CDR3 runs 13 residues. Trimming cost V 2 bases and J 0 bases, with 4 bases left between them. Germline V gene lookup returns CDR1 SGHNT and CDR2 YENEEA. This chain links TRBV11-3 with TRBJ1-1; D gene ambiguous. Sample: peripheral blood, taken on day 0 of AZD1222 vaccination. The clonotype was recovered from an adult in good health. CDR3: CASSLYMNTEAFF. DNA for the CDR3: TGTGCCAGCAGCTTATATATGAACACTGAAGCTTTCTTT.